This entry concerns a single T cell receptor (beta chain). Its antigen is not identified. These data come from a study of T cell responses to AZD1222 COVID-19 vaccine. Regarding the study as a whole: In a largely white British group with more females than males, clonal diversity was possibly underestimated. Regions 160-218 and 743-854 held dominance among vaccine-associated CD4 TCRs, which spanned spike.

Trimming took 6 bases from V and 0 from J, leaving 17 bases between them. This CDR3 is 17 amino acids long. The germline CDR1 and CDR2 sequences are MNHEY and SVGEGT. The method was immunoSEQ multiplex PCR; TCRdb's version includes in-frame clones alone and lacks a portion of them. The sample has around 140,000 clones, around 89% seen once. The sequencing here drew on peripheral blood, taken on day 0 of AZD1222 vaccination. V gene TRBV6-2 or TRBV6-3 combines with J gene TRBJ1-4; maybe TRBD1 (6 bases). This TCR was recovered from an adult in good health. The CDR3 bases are TGTGCCAGCAGCCGCGTCCCGGGACACGCAACTAATGAAAAACTGTTTTTT. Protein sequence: CASSRVPGHATNEKLFF.